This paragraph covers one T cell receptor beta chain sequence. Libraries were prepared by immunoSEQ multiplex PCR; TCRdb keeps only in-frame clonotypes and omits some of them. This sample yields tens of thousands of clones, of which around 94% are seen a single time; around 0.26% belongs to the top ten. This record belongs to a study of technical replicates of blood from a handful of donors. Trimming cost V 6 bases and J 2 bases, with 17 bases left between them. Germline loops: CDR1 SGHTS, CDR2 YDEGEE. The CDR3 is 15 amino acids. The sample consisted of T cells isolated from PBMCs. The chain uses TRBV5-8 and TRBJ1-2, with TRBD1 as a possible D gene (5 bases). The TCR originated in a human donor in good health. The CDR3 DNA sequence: TGTGCCAGCATGAGGTTGGGGGAGGAGAACTATGGCTACACCTTC. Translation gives CASMRLGEENYGYTF.